This T cell receptor (beta chain) was sequenced in a study of blood T cells in healthy people across ages. Study-level results: Among T cells, TCR beta diversity per million cells dropped roughly linearly as age rose. CMV status of donors was unknown, possibly confounding expanded clonotype changes.

CDR3 length: 13 residues. Germline CDR1 and CDR2: MNHNY and SVGAGI (reference sequence). Trimming left V 10 bases short and J 7 bases short, with 17 bases between. The second PCR ran roughly 7 to 12 cycles with a sample-barcoded 5' primer and J-beta primers. Each CDR3 protein gets one entry after TCRdb re-called the 5' RACE reads with MiXCR. The sample consists of 700,000 to 900,000 distinct CDR3 sequences, around a quarter of them appearing once. Remarks on this clonotype: Its antigen remains unidentified.

Peripheral blood samples of 9 to 10 milliliters were drawn from each donor. These data were likewise used in another study, on T cells of mothers and their children. From that paper: Per child, around 3 million TCR beta CDR3 reads were obtained, against over 9.5 million per mother.

Material for sequencing was blood. The chain uses TRBV6-6 and TRBJ2-4; perhaps D is TRBD1 or TRBD2 (5 bases each). The sequence came from a boy aged 5-17 years in good health. The CDR3 DNA is TGTGCCATCCGGCAGTCCGAGGGGAACATTCAGTACTTC. Its protein product is CAIRQSEGNIQYF.